One sample yielded the 20 T cell receptor beta chains listed below, sequenced in a study of blood T cell repertoires in COVID-19. Profiling relied on immunoSEQ multiplex PCR, and the TCRdb table lists in-frame clones only, not all of them. The sample lists 100,000 to 150,000 clones; about 89% were seen once. The sequencing input was peripheral blood. These receptors were collected from a woman in her sixties or seventies with acute or convalescent COVID-19.

The CDR3: CASSLGFTDTQYF. Written as DNA, the CDR3 is TGTGCCAGCAGTTTGGGCTTCACAGATACGCAGTATTTT. The V and J genes are TRBV12-3 or TRBV12-4 and TRBJ2-3; D remains unclear. V shed 3 bases and J shed 2 bases, with 6 bases lying between them. The CDR3 covers 13 residues.

The rearrangement uses TRBV30 and TRBJ1-4; maybe TRBD1 (5 bases). The germline gives CDR1 GTSNPN, CDR2 SVGIG (reference sequence). The length of the CDR3 is 14 residues. Trimming removed 4 bases at V and 7 bases at J, with 16 bases between. DNA for the CDR3: TGTGCCTGGATCGGGGGAGCAAAGGGTGAAAAACTGTTTTTT. It translates to CAWIGGAKGEKLFF. Full variable domain (rest looked up from reference TRBV30 and TRBJ1-4): SQTIHQWPATLVQPVGSPLSLECTVEGTSNPNLYWYRQAAGRGLQLLFYSVGIGQISSEVPQNLSASRPQDRQFILSSKKLLLSDSGFYLCAWIGGAKGEKLFFGSGTQLSVL.

This chain joins TRBV5-1 and TRBJ2-1, with D hard to call. Trimming took off 5 bases at V and 9 bases at J, with 9 bases between the two ends. Germline values: CDR1 SGHRS, CDR2 YFSETQ. The CDR3 spans 11 residues. This CDR3 is CASRSGVEQFF. DNA of the CDR3: TGCGCCAGCAGAAGTGGAGTTGAGCAGTTCTTC.

The rearrangement links TRBV27 to TRBJ2-1; D remains ambiguous. V was clipped by 10 bases and J by 1 base, with 11 bases between them. Germline V gives CDR1 MNHEY, CDR2 SMNVEV (reference sequence). This CDR3 has 13 amino acids. CDR3 nucleotide sequence: TGTGCCACCGCAGAGGTATCCTACAATGAGCAGTTCTTC. Its translation: CATAEVSYNEQFF.

This chain links TRBV9 with TRBJ1-3; D possibly corresponds to TRBD1 (6 bases). The CDR3 spans 18 residues. Germline CDR1 and CDR2: SGDLS and YYNGEE. V gave up 3 bases and J gave up 1 base, with 20 bases separating them. In DNA form, the CDR3 reads TGTGCCAGCAGCGCGGAAGGGGGAGGGGCGATGTCTGGAAACACCATATATTTT. It translates to CASSAEGGGAMSGNTIYF.

The chain is built from TRBV7-9 and TRBJ1-5; 10 bases line up with TRBD1. The CDR3 runs 17 residues. The ends lost 5 bases at V and 4 bases at J; junction bases unmatched: 11. CDR1 and CDR2 (germline): SEHNR, FQNEAQ (reference sequence). DNA for the CDR3: TGTGCCAGCAGCACCTCTCCCGGGACAGGGGTAAATCAGCCCCAGCATTTT. It encodes CASSTSPGTGVNQPQHF. Looking up the rest from reference TRBV7-9 and TRBJ1-5 gives the full variable domain: DTGVSQNPRHKITKRGQNVTFRCDPISEHNRLYWYRQTLGQGPEFLTYFQNEAQLEKSRLLSDRFSAERPKGSFSTLEIQRTEQGDSAMYLCASSTSPGTGVNQPQHFGDGTRLSIL.

CDR3 sequence reads: CASRLAASANEQFF. The CDR3 nucleotides are TGTGCCAGTAGGCTGGCAGCTAGCGCCAATGAGCAGTTCTTC. The genes are TRBV19 and TRBJ2-1, with D maybe TRBD2 (6 bases). CDR1 is LNHDA and CDR2 is SQIVND in the germline V gene (reference sequence). The CDR3 runs 14 residues. V lost 6 bases and J lost 6, with 15 bases in between.

The gene calls are TRBV11-2 and TRBJ2-6; D ambiguous. CDR3 length equals 15 residues. Per the germline V gene, CDR1 is SGHAT and CDR2 is FQNNGV. Between the trimmed V and J ends, which lost 5 bases and 0 bases, there was a span of 8 bases. CDR3 sequence: CASSRGSSGANVLTF. CDR3 in DNA: TGTGCCAGCAGCCGAGGATCCTCTGGGGCCAACGTCCTGACTTTC.

This rearrangement joins TRBV28 to TRBJ1-1; weak D call: TRBD1 (5 bases). The germline V and J ends were trimmed by 8 bases and 5 bases, with 18 bases remaining between them. The CDR3 has 14 amino acids. The germline CDR1 and CDR2 sequences are MDHEN and SYDVKM. The chain's CDR3 is CASHIQGMETEAFF. As DNA, the CDR3 is TGTGCCAGCCATATCCAGGGAATGGAGACTGAAGCTTTCTTT.

The gene calls are TRBV11-2 and TRBJ1-1; 7 bases line up with TRBD1. V shed 5 bases, J shed 1 base, and the junction held 4 bases outside the gene matches. This CDR3 comprises 14 residues. In germline, CDR1 is SGHAT, CDR2 FQNNGV. The CDR3 is CASSPRTGNTEAFF. For the CDR3, the DNA is TGTGCCAGCAGCCCTCGGACAGGGAACACTGAAGCTTTCTTT.

The chain joins TRBV6-2 or TRBV6-3 to TRBJ2-7; 10 nucleotides match TRBD2. This CDR3 contains 16 residues. V lost 0 bases to trimming and J lost 2 bases; unmatched junction nucleotides: 4. Germline assignment: CDR1 MNHEY and CDR2 SVGEGT. CDR3 region: CASSYSPSGSPYEQYF. The CDR3 DNA reads as TGTGCCAGCAGTTACTCTCCTAGCGGGAGCCCCTACGAGCAGTACTTC.

This clone was seen a handful of times. The chain links TRBV2 to TRBJ1-4, with TRBD1 matching 8 bases. The J segment lost 7 bases and the V segment lost 6 bases, leaving 13 bases of the junction unmatched. Germline CDR1 reads SNHLY; CDR2 reads FYNNEI. This CDR3 comprises 16 residues. CDR3 DNA sequence: TGTGCCAGCAGACTGACAGGGGCGCTGAGGGGTGAAAAACTGTTTTTT. The encoded protein is CASRLTGALRGEKLFF.

The V call is TRBV12-3 or TRBV12-4, the J call TRBJ2-1, with unresolved D. V was clipped by 0 bases and J by 5 bases, with 2 bases between them. This CDR3 comprises 12 residues. CDR3 loop: CASSLANNEQFF. The CDR3 DNA sequence: TGTGCCAGCAGTTTAGCCAACAATGAGCAGTTCTTC.

The chain employs TRBV24-1 and TRBJ2-1; D not certain. CDR1 KGHDR and CDR2 SFDVKD come from the germline V gene. The CDR3 has 13 amino acids. Deletions cut 3 bases from V and 2 bases from J, with 4 bases between. The CDR3 bases are TGTGCCACCAGTGATCCCACCTACAATGAGCAGTTCTTC. It translates to CATSDPTYNEQFF.

This clone was seen a few times. The J gene is TRBJ1-2, the V gene TRBV14; 7 nucleotides line up with TRBD1. CDR1 is SGHDN and CDR2 is FVKESK in the germline V gene. Unmatched junction bases numbered 3, after V lost 6 bases and J lost 8 bases. The CDR3 has 11 amino acids. The CDR3 DNA reads as TGTGCCAGCAGAAACAGGGGCGGCTACACCTTC. Translating gives CASRNRGGYTF.

This rearrangement joins TRBV3-1 (or the pseudogene TRBV3-2) to TRBJ2-7; D gene uncertain. The V gene's germline CDR1 is LGHDT and CDR2 YNNKEL (reference sequence). The V end lost 1 base, the J end lost 6 bases, and 16 bases lay between the germline ends. CDR3 length: 15 residues. The CDR3 spells CASSQGALTSSEQYV. The CDR3 bases are TGTGCCAGCAGCCAAGGGGCCCTAACGAGTAGCGAGCAGTACGTC.

The chain couples TRBV28 to TRBJ2-7, with a weak D call TRBD1 (6 bases). The CDR3 covers 14 residues. With 6 bases removed from V and 5 bases from J, the gap between germline ends came to 17 bases. Germline CDR1 is MDHEN and CDR2 is SYDVKM. This CDR3 reads CASSRGGQGNEQYF. CDR3 DNA sequence: TGTGCCAGCAGCCGTGGGGGCCAGGGCAACGAGCAGTACTTC.

A single count supports this clone. The chain links TRBV19 to TRBJ1-1; 10 bases map to TRBD1. Trimming at V came to 8 bases and at J to 11 bases, leaving 8 bases not matched to a gene. CDR3 size: 12 residues. The V gene's germline CDR1 is LNHDA and CDR2 SQIVND (reference sequence). CDR3 nucleotides: TGTGCCAGTCGACAGGGGGCTAAAGGGGCTTTCTTT. The encoded protein is CASRQGAKGAFF.

The V gene is TRBV3-1 (or the pseudogene TRBV3-2), the J gene TRBJ2-1; TRBD2 matches at 12 bases. Germline V gives CDR1 LGHDT, CDR2 YNNKEL (reference sequence). The V segment lost 5 bases and the J segment 4 bases; nucleotides outside the gene matches: 3. The CDR3 totals 15 residues. The CDR3 bases are TGTGCCAGCAGCGAGACTAGCGGGAGTTACAATGAGCAGTTCTTC. It translates to CASSETSGSYNEQFF.

This chain links TRBV7-9 with TRBJ2-1, with TRBD2 matching over 7 bases. This CDR3 has 14 residues. Per the germline V gene, CDR1 is SEHNR and CDR2 is FQNEAQ (reference sequence). After removal of 9 bases from V and 0 bases from J, the junction contained 5 bases not matched to a gene. CDR3: CASTAGNSYNEQFF. The CDR3 DNA sequence: TGTGCCAGTACAGCGGGAAACTCCTACAATGAGCAGTTCTTC.